The sequence of this T cell receptor (beta chain) was determined in a study of T cell responses to AZD1222 COVID-19 vaccine. Study-level points and caveats: No day 14 peak samples; only post-peak repertoires were characterized.

Some clones are missing from TCRdb's copy, which holds only in-frame ones; the method was immunoSEQ multiplex PCR. The sample has about 90,000 clones, approximately 86% seen once. V was shortened by 2 bases and J by 6 bases, with 14 bases between the two germline ends. Per the germline V gene, CDR1 is KGHSH and CDR2 is LQKENI. The CDR3 has 15 residues. About this clone itself: The antigen remains unidentified.

Source: peripheral blood, taken on day 0 of AZD1222 vaccination. The TCR originated in an adult in good health. The V and J genes are TRBV18 and TRBJ1-5; no firm D call. The CDR3 sequence: CASSPDISGGQPQHF. The CDR3 DNA follows: TGTGCCAGCTCACCAGATATCTCAGGCGGTCAGCCCCAGCATTTT.